This entry lists 5 T cell receptor beta chains sequenced from one sample in a study of T cell changes during pregnancy in multiple sclerosis. Measured with immunoSEQ multiplex PCR; TCRdb has only the in-frame clones, and not every one. The repertoire holds around 26,000 clones, around nine tenths seen once, with over 0.65% in the top ten. Here the sequenced sample was CD4+ T cells from peripheral blood mononuclear cells, taken in the first trimester of pregnancy. All receptors come from a female donor in good health, enrolled as a control in a pregnancy study.

The chain joins TRBV10-3 to TRBJ2-2, with 12 bases identical to TRBD2. V shed 3 bases, J shed 3 bases, and the junction held 5 bases outside the gene matches. CDR1 and CDR2 (germline): ENHRY, SYGVKD. This CDR3 contains 17 residues. CDR3 in DNA: TGTGCCATCAGTGAAGGGAGACTAGCGGGAGACACCGGGGAGCTGTTTTTT. Its protein product is CAISEGRLAGDTGELFF.

The rearrangement joins TRBV28 to TRBJ2-3, with 9 nucleotides matching TRBD2. With 1 base clipped from V and 3 bases from J, the junction kept 5 bases outside the gene matches. The CDR3 totals 16 residues. Germline values: CDR1 MDHEN, CDR2 SYDVKM. The CDR3 spells CASSLSASGETDTQYF. CDR3 nucleotides: TGTGCCAGCAGTTTATCTGCTAGCGGGGAGACAGATACGCAGTATTTT.

V and J are TRBV21-1 and TRBJ1-5. TRBV21-1 is labeled a pseudogene. CDR3 length: 14 residues. The CDR3 is CASSRQRGLQPQHF. The DNA for the CDR3 is TGTGCCAGCAGCAGACAAAGGGGACTTCAGCCCCAGCATTTT.

This rearrangement joins TRBV7-6 to TRBJ1-2; 7 bases align to TRBD1. The CDR3 totals 15 residues. Trimming took 1 base from V and 4 from J; bases not matched to a gene: 6. Germline assignment: CDR1 SGHVS and CDR2 FNYEAQ. CDR3 sequence reads: CASSLEAQGFYGYTF. In nucleotides, the CDR3 is TGTGCCAGCAGCTTAGAGGCACAGGGGTTCTATGGCTACACCTTC.

This CDR3 reads CASSDPTVVYEQYF. The CDR3 bases are TGTGCCAGCAGTGACCCGACAGTTGTCTACGAGCAGTACTTC. The chain links TRBV6-1 to TRBJ2-7; D might be TRBD1 (5 bases). V lost 3 bases and J 3 bases, leaving 12 bases between the germline ends. From germline, CDR1 is MNHNS and CDR2 SASEGT. The CDR3 extends over 14 amino acids.